The 10 T cell receptor beta chains in this list originate from one sample, sequenced in a study of T-cell memory formation after mild COVID-19. TCRdb reprocessed the 5' RACE reads with MiXCR, giving one entry per CDR3 protein. The table lists some 150,000 distinct CDR3 sequences, around 5.8% of them singletons. Material for sequencing was PBMCs or a T cell subset sorted from them (not recorded which). Receptors were obtained from an adult woman who had mild COVID-19 (a few samples of this study predate the infection). Cell type and time point are not known.

To note about this clonotype: A much larger clone is a single base away; this may be a read error. J is TRBJ2-7 and V is TRBV5-1; D is undetermined. The CDR3 runs to 15 residues. The germline CDR1 and CDR2 sequences are SGHRS and YFSETQ. The CDR3 DNA reads TGCGCCAGCAGCCTCGGCGCACTACACTCCTACGCGCAGTACTTC. Its protein product is CASSLGALHSYAQYF.

This clonotype was seen a few times. This chain connects TRBV5-1 to TRBJ1-3, with 9 bases lining up with TRBD1. V was pared by 0 bases and J by 2 bases, with 3 bases of the junction left unmatched. CDR1 SGHRS and CDR2 YFSETQ come from the germline V gene. CDR3 length equals 16 residues. The CDR3 sequence: CASSLETGGPGNTIYF. In DNA, the CDR3 is TGCGCCAGCAGCTTGGAAACAGGGGGCCCTGGAAACACCATATATTTT.

This clonotype turned up a few times. The V and J genes are TRBV18 and TRBJ1-1; 8 positions agree with TRBD1. Per germline, CDR1 KGHSH and CDR2 LQKENI. V lost 6 bases to trimming and J lost 6 bases; unmatched junction nucleotides: 6. The CDR3 is made up of 13 amino acids. This CDR3 reads CASSRQGTPEAFF. CDR3 DNA sequence: TGTGCCAGCTCGAGACAGGGGACGCCTGAAGCTTTCTTT.

There are many counts of this clonotype. The chain is built from TRBV3-1 and TRBJ1-1; D is undetermined. Germline CDR1 reads LGHDT; CDR2 reads YNNKEL (reference sequence). Trimming took off 3 bases at V and 1 base at J, with 9 bases between the two ends. The CDR3 has 14 residues. DNA of the CDR3: TGTGCCAGCAGCCAGGAACTCAAGAACACTGAAGCTTTCTTT. Translation gives CASSQELKNTEAFF.

This clonotype was observed at least ten times. The gene calls are TRBV19 and TRBJ2-7; the match to TRBD1 covers 7 bases. Germline CDR1 is LNHDA and CDR2 is SQIVND (reference sequence). The CDR3 is made up of 18 amino acids. J was trimmed by 1 base and V by 1 base; bases with no gene match: 13. CDR3 nucleotides: TGTGCCAGTAGTATAGCCCAAGCTTTGCCGGGACAGTCCTACGAGCAGTACTTC. Translating it yields CASSIAQALPGQSYEQYF.

This clonotype appeared a few times. This rearrangement joins TRBV3-1 to TRBJ1-1; the D gene is possibly TRBD1 (5 bases). V was clipped by 3 bases and J by 5 bases, with 16 bases between them. The CDR3 length is 15 residues. The germline CDR1 and CDR2 sequences are LGHDT and YNNKEL (reference sequence). The DNA of the CDR3 is TGTGCCAGCAGCCACCGGTCCGGGGCGGGAACTGAAGCTTTCTTT. This codes for CASSHRSGAGTEAFF.

This clonotype was picked up many times. The genes are TRBV7-9 and TRBJ1-1, with unresolved D. Germline CDR1 SEHNR, CDR2 FQNEAQ (reference sequence). The CDR3 has 10 amino acids. The V gene lost 1 base and the J gene lost 11 bases, with 5 bases spanning the gap. DNA for the CDR3: TGTGCCAGCAGCTTAGTTACGGCTTTCTTT. Amino acid sequence: CASSLVTAFF. Supplemented by reference TRBV7-9 and TRBJ1-1, the full variable domain reads DTGVSQNPRHKITKRGQNVTFRCDPISEHNRLYWYRQTLGQGPEFLTYFQNEAQLEKSRLLSDRFSAERPKGSFSTLEIQRTEQGDSAMYLCASSLVTAFFGQGTRLTVV.

This clonotype was picked up a small number of times. The rearrangement joins TRBV12-3 or TRBV12-4 to TRBJ2-7, with 11 bases lining up with TRBD2. V shed 1 base and J 4 bases; nucleotides not matched to a gene: 6. The CDR3 consists of 16 residues. CDR3 sequence (DNA): TGTGCCAGCAGTTTAGGGCTAGCGGGAGGTGTTTACGAGCAGTACTTC. This codes for CASSLGLAGGVYEQYF.

This chain connects TRBV3-1 to TRBJ1-6; D is perhaps TRBD1 (5 bases). The CDR3 runs 16 residues. V lost 1 base and J 9 bases, leaving 16 bases between the germline ends. Per germline, CDR1 LGHDT and CDR2 YNNKEL (reference sequence). CDR3 sequence reads: CASSQGGGEVLSPLHF. CDR3 DNA sequence: TGTGCCAGCAGCCAAGGGGGAGGGGAGGTCCTTTCACCCCTCCACTTT.

This clonotype was counted at least ten times. This rearrangement joins TRBV11-2 to TRBJ2-3; no definite D call. CDR1 SGHAT and CDR2 FQNNGV come from the germline V gene. V shed 2 bases and J shed 1 base, with 10 bases lying between them. The CDR3 totals 15 residues. The CDR3 here is CASSLSPLGTDTQYF. CDR3 DNA: TGTGCCAGCAGCTTATCCCCGTTGGGCACAGATACGCAGTATTTT.